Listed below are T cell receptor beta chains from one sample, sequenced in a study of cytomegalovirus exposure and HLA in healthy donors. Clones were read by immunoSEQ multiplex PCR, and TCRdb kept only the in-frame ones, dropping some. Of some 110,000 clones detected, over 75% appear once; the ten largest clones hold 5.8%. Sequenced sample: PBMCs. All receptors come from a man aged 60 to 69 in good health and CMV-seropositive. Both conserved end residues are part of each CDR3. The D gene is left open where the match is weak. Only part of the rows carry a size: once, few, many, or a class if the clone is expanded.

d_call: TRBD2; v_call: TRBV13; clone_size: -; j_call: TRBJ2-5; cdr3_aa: CASSLMSGGHQETQYF; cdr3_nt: TGTGCCAGCAGCTTAATGAGCGGGGGACACCAAGAGACCCAGTACTTC
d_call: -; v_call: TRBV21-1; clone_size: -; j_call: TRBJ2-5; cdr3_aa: CASSKARQGAFVKTQYF; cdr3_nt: TGTGCCAGCAGCAAAGCCCGGCAGGGGGCGTTTGTAAAGACCCAGTACTTC
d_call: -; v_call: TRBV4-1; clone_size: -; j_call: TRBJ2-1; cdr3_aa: CASSQDVDTGQNEQFF; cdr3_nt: TGCGCCAGCAGCCAAGATGTAGATACAGGGCAAAATGAGCAGTTCTTC
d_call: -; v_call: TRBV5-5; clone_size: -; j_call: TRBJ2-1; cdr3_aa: CASRTIRGLNEQFF; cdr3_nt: TGTGCCAGCAGAACAATTAGGGGGTTAAATGAGCAGTTCTTC
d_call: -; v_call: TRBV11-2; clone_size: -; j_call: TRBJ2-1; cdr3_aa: CASSLGRYNEQFF; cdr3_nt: TGTGCCAGCAGCTTAGGCAGGTACAATGAGCAGTTCTTC
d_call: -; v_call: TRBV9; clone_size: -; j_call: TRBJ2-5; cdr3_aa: CASSVGLGQEAQYF; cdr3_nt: TGTGCCAGCAGCGTGGGTCTAGGCCAAGAGGCCCAGTACTTC
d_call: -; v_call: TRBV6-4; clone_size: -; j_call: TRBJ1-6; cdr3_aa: CASSDPKEGPLHF; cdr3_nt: TGTGCCAGCAGTGACCCGAAGGAGGGACCCCTCCACTTT
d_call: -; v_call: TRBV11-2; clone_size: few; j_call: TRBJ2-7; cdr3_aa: CASRSRGTDYEQYF; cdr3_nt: TGTGCCAGCAGGAGCAGGGGGACTGACTACGAGCAGTACTTC
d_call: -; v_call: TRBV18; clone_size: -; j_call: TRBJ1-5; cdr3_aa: CASSLEQSNQPQHF; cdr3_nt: TGTGCCAGCTCACTAGAACAGAGCAATCAGCCCCAGCATTTT
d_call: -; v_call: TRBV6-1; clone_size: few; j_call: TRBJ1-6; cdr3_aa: CASSELTWNSPLHF; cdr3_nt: TGTGCCAGCAGTGAACTTACATGGAATTCACCCCTCCACTTT
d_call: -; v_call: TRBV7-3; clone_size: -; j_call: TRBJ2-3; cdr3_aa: CASSLMGPRDTQYF; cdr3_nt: TGTGCCAGCAGCTTAATGGGCCCCCGGGATACGCAGTATTTT
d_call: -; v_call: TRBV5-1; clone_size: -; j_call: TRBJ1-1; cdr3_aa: CASSNPKGGTEAFF; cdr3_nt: TGCGCCAGCAGCAACCCGAAGGGAGGCACTGAAGCTTTCTTT
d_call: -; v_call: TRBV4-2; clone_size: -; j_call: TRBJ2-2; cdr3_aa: CASSQDNRGTGELFF; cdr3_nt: TGTGCCAGCAGCCAAGATAATAGGGGGACCGGGGAGCTGTTTTTT
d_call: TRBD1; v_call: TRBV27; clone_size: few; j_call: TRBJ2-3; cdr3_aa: CASRAAGQGVMEVSTDTQYF; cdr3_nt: TGTGCCAGCAGGGCCGCCGGACAGGGCGTTATGGAGGTCTCGACAGATACGCAGTATTTT